The clone carrying this T cell receptor beta chain was observed a handful of times. MiXCR, run by TCRdb on the 5' RACE reads, gives a single entry per CDR3 protein. The sample holds 74,000 or so distinct CDR3 sequences, more than 10% seen once. These data belong to a study of early T cells in non-severe SARS-CoV-2 infection. This CDR3 is built from 14 residues. The V gene's germline CDR1 is DFQATT and CDR2 SNEGSKA (reference sequence). J was trimmed by 3 bases and V by 6 bases; bases with no gene match: 3. The V gene is TRBV20-1, the J gene TRBJ2-3, with 13 positions matching TRBD2. Material for sequencing was whole blood. This sequence originates from an adult who was a healthcare worker with PCR-confirmed SARS-CoV-2 infection or an uninfected control (not recorded which). In DNA form, the CDR3 reads TGCAGTGCCGAGACTAGCGGGGGGACAGATACGCAGTATTTT. It codes for CSAETSGGTDTQYF.